Presented here are 5 T cell receptor beta chains from one specimen sequenced in a study of PD-L1 blockade in urothelial cancer (dated 2017 in TCRdb). In light of the paper, this sample's time point label describes: pretreatment peripheral blood. The method behind the library was the immunoSEQ multiplex PCR assay. In its TCRdb copy, this immuneACCESS table keeps in-frame sequences only and misses some clones. Where compared with another copy, unresolved V genes explain less than half of these, and the others have no known cause. Within this sample are 50,000 to 55,000 clones, with 86% of them counted one time only. Around 20% of the sample lies in the top ten. The sequences come from PBMCs, collected around atezolizumab (anti-PD-L1) treatment. These TCRs come from a man between 60 and 70 years old with urothelial cancer.

V is TRBV11-2 and J is TRBJ1-1, with a weak D call TRBD1 (6 bases). This CDR3 comprises 16 residues. CDR1 and CDR2 (germline): SGHAT, FQNNGV. V lost 2 bases to trimming and J lost 0 bases, with 13 bases between them. CDR3 in DNA: TGTGCCAGCAGCTTAACAGGGACCCTCATGAACACTGAAGCTTTCTTT. This codes for CASSLTGTLMNTEAFF.

This sequence joins TRBV6-1 and TRBJ1-1; D is unclear. This CDR3 region has 13 residues. CDR1 is MNHNS and CDR2 is SASEGT in the germline V gene. Trimming took 4 bases from V and 0 from J, leaving 6 bases between them. The CDR3 sequence: CASSGTVNTEAFF. The CDR3 DNA is TGTGCCAGCAGTGGGACTGTGAACACTGAAGCTTTCTTT.

The rearrangement uses TRBV30 and TRBJ1-2; tentatively, D is TRBD1 (6 bases). The germline V gene has CDR1 GTSNPN and CDR2 SVGIG (reference sequence). V gave up 3 bases and J gave up 7 bases, with 12 bases separating them. The CDR3 totals 12 residues. The CDR3: CAWRTGGGGYTF. The CDR3 nucleotides read TGTGCCTGGAGGACGGGAGGGGGTGGCTACACCTTC.

The chain uses TRBV5-6 and TRBJ2-7; weak D call: TRBD1 (5 bases). This CDR3 has 16 amino acids. Germline V gene data show CDR1 as SGHDT and CDR2 as YYEEEE. V dropped 1 base and J dropped 1 base, with 15 bases sitting between them. CDR3 DNA: TGTGCCAGCAGCTTGAGGCTCTACAGGTGGTCCTACGAGCAGTACTTC. Translation: CASSLRLYRWSYEQYF.

The CDR3, as DNA: TGCGCCAGCAGCTTGGTCCCGGTTAGCGGGGTCTCCTACGAGCAGTACTTC. This codes for CASSLVPVSGVSYEQYF. V is TRBV5-1 and J is TRBJ2-7, with 8 bases that match TRBD2. The V gene's germline CDR1 is SGHRS and CDR2 YFSETQ. This CDR3 region has 17 residues. Losses at the gene ends were 0 bases for V and 0 bases for J; bases not matched to a gene: 8.